This T cell receptor (beta chain) derives from a study of blood T cells in healthy people across ages. Findings and limits, study-wide: Shifts in expanded clonotypes may have been confounded by donor CMV status, which was unknown.

A J-beta primer mix and a sample-barcoded 5' primer were used in a second PCR of roughly 6 to 11 cycles. TCRdb re-analysed the 5' RACE reads in MiXCR, keeping a single row per CDR3 protein. The sample records about a million distinct CDR3 sequences, 51% being singletons. A note on this clonotype: Its antigen is not identified.

The total RNA that was extracted per sample amounted to at least 5 micrograms. CDR3 length: 15 amino acids. Germline V gene sequence: CDR1 MGHDK, CDR2 SYGVNS. V lost 4 bases to trimming and J lost 6 bases, with 17 bases between them. This sequence joins TRBV25-1 and TRBJ2-3; D remains unclear. The receptor comes from an older woman in good health. The sequenced sample was blood. The CDR3 spells CASSASSNSHDTQYF. CDR3 nucleotide sequence: TGTGCCAGCAGTGCTTCGAGTAATTCTCACGATACGCAGTATTTT. The full variable domain, its missing parts supplied by reference TRBV25-1 and TRBJ2-3, is EADIYQTPRYLVIGTGKKITLECSQTMGHDKMYWYQQDPGMELHLIHYSYGVNSTEKGDLSSESTVSRIRTEHFPLTLESARPSHTSQYLCASSASSNSHDTQYFGPGTRLTVL.